This T cell receptor beta chain was recovered during a study of T cells after yellow fever vaccination. MiXCR was run by TCRdb on the 5' RACE reads, yielding one entry per CDR3 protein. In the table there are about 110,000 distinct CDR3 sequences, 7% to 8.5% of which are singletons. This clonotype appeared many times. This sample comprised CD8+ T cells sorted from PBMCs, obtained 45 days after the yellow fever booster vaccination. This receptor was obtained from a man aged 25-40 years who received the YFV17D yellow fever vaccine.

The CDR3 DNA sequence: TGCAGTGCTAGTGCCAGTGGCAAAAACATTCAGTACTTC. Translated: CSASASGKNIQYF. This chain connects TRBV20-1 to TRBJ2-4; no definite D call. The V and J ends lost 3 bases and 3 bases respectively, with 9 bases between them. Germline values: CDR1 DFQATT, CDR2 SNEGSKA (reference sequence). The CDR3 sequence is 13 residues long.